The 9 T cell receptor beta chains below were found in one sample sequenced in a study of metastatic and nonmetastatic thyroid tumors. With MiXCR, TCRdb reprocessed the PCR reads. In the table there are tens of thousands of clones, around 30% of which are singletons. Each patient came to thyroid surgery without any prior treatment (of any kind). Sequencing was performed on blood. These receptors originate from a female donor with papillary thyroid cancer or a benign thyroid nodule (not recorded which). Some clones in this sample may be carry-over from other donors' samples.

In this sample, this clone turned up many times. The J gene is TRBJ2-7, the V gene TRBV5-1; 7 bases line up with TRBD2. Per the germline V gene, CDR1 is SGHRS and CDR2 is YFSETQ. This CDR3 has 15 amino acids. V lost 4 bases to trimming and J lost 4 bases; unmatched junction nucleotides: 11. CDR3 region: CASSESGTTNYEQYF. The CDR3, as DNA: TGCGCCAGCAGCGAGTCCGGGACTACGAATTACGAGCAGTACTTC. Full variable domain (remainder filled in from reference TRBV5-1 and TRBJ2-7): KAGVTQTPRYLIKTRGQQVTLSCSPISGHRSVSWYQQTPGQGLQFLFEYFSETQRNKGNFPGRFSGRQFSNSRSEMNVSTLELGDSALYLCASSESGTTNYEQYFGPGTRLTVT.

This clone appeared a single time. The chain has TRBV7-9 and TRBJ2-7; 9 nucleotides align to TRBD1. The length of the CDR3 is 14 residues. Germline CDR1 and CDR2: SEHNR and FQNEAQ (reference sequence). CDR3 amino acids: CASSQGQGRSEQYV. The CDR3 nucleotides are TGTGCCAGCAGCCAGGGACAGGGACGATCCGAGCAGTACGTA.

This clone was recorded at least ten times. The CDR3, as DNA: TGTGCCAGTAGTATGGCAGGGAGTGGGGATCAGTATTTT. Translating it yields CASSMAGSGDQYF. V gene TRBV19 combines with J gene TRBJ2-3; D tentatively fits TRBD1 or TRBD2 (5 bases each). Deletions cut 3 bases from V and 12 bases from J, with 16 bases between. Per the germline V gene, CDR1 is LNHDA and CDR2 is SQIVND (reference sequence). The CDR3 extends over 13 amino acids.

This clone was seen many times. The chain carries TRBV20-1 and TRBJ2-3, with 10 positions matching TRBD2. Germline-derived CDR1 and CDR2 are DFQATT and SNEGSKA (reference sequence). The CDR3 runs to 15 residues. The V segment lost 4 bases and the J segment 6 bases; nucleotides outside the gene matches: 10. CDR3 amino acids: CSATPLAGVTDTQYF. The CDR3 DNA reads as TGCAGTGCTACCCCGCTAGCGGGAGTAACTGATACGCAGTATTTT.

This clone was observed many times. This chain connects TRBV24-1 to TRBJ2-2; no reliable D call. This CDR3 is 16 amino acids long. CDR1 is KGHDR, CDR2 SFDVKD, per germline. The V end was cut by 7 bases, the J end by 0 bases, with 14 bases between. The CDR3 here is CATSPSDKANTGELFF. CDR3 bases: TGTGCCACCAGCCCCTCCGACAAGGCGAACACCGGGGAGCTGTTTTTT.

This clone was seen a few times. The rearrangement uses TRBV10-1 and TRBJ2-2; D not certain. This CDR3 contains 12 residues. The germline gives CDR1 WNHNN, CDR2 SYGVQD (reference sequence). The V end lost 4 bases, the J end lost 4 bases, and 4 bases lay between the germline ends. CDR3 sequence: CASSVGTGELFF. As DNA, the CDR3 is TGCGCCAGCAGTGTCGGCACCGGGGAGCTGTTTTTT.

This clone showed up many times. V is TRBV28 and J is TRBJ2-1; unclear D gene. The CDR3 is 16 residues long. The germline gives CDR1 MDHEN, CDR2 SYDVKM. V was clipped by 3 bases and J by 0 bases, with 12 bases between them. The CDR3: CASSLAFYSSYNEQFF. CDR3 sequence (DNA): TGTGCCAGCAGTTTGGCATTTTACAGCTCCTACAATGAGCAGTTCTTC.

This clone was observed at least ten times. As DNA, the CDR3 is TGTGCCAGCACCTCTTCCTCCGGGACGTATAACTATGGCTACACCTTC. As protein: CASTSSSGTYNYGYTF. V and J are TRBV6-1 and TRBJ1-2; D may be TRBD1 (5 bases). There are 16 residues in the CDR3. The V end lost 7 bases, the J end lost 1 base, and 19 bases lay between the germline ends. Per the germline V gene, CDR1 is MNHNS and CDR2 is SASEGT.

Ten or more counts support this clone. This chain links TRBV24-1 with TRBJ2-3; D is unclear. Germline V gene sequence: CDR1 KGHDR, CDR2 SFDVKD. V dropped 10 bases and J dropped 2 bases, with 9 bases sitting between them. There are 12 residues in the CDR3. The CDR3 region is CATTDPTDTQYF. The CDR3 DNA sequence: TGTGCCACAACAGACCCCACAGATACGCAGTATTTT.